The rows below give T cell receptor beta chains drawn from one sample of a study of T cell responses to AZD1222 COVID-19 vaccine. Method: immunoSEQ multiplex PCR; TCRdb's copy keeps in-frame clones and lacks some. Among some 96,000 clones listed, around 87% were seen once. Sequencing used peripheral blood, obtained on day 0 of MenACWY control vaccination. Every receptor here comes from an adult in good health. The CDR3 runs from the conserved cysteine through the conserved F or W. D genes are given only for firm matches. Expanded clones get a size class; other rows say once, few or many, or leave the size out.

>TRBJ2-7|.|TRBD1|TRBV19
CASSLRSTGIYEQYF
TGTGCCAGTAGTCTCCGGTCGACAGGGATCTACGAGCAGTACTTC
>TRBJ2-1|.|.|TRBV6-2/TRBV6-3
CASSTRDGDYSEQFF
TGTGCCAGCAGTACTCGGGACGGAGATTACAGTGAGCAGTTCTTC
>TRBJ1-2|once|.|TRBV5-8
CASAGNYGYTF
TGTGCCTCGGCCGGTAACTATGGCTACACCTTC
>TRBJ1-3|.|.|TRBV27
CASSLRTRIGSGNTIYF
TGTGCCAGCAGTCTTAGGACACGAATCGGCTCTGGAAACACCATATATTTT
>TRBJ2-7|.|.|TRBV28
CASSLGVDEQYF
TGTGCCAGCAGTTTAGGGGTTGACGAGCAGTACTTC
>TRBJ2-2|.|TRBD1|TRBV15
CATSRDQGAGELFF
TGTGCCACCAGCAGAGATCAGGGGGCCGGGGAGCTGTTTTTT
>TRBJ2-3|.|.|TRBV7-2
CASSYSGSTDTQYF
TGTGCCAGCAGCTACAGCGGGAGCACAGATACGCAGTATTTT
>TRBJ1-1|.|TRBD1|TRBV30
CAQKQGAEAFF
TGTGCCCAGAAACAGGGGGCTGAAGCTTTCTTT
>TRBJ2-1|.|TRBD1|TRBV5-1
CASSLTGQTKDEQFF
TGCGCCAGCAGTCTCACGGGACAGACCAAGGATGAGCAGTTCTTC
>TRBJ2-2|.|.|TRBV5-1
CASLLANTGELFF
TGCGCCAGTTTATTGGCGAACACCGGGGAGCTGTTTTTT
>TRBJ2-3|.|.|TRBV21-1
CASTQRGFTDTQYF
TGTGCCAGCACCCAAAGGGGTTTTACAGATACGCAGTATTTT
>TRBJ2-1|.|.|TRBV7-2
CASSYSGGYNEQFF
TGTGCCAGCAGCTATTCGGGTGGGTACAATGAGCAGTTCTTC
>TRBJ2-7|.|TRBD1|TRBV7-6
CASSPLFGQGREQYF
TGTGCCAGCAGCCCGTTGTTTGGACAGGGGCGCGAGCAGTACTTC
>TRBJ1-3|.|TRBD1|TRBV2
CASRGTGTGFGNTIYF
TGTGCCAGCAGGGGCACCGGGACAGGGTTTGGAAACACCATATATTTT
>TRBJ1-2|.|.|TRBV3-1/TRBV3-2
CASSPFRDSGGYTF
TGTGCCAGCAGCCCCTTCCGAGACTCCGGAGGCTACACCTTC
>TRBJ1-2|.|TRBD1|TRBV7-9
CASSLAGQGYGYTF
TGTGCCAGCAGCTTAGCGGGACAGGGCTATGGCTACACCTTC
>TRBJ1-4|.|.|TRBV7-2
CASSLGQRATNEKLFF
TGTGCCAGCAGCCTCGGACAGCGAGCAACTAATGAAAAACTGTTTTTT
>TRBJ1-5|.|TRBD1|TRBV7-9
CASGTGGNQPQHF
TGTGCCAGCGGAACAGGGGGCAATCAGCCCCAGCATTTT
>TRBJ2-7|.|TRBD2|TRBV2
CASSDRGGGAHEQYF
TGTGCCAGCAGTGACCGGGGCGGGGGGGCCCACGAGCAGTACTTC
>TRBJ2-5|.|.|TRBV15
CATSRGFQETQYF
TGTGCCACCAGCAGGGGGTTCCAAGAGACCCAGTACTTC
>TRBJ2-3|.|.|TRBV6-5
CASSYGGSTDTQYF
TGTGCCAGCAGTTACGGGGGATCCACAGATACGCAGTATTTT
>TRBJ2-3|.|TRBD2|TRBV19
CASSRLAGEGDTQYF
TGTGCCAGTAGCCGACTAGCGGGAGAGGGAGATACGCAGTATTTT
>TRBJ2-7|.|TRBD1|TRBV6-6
CASSYLDRDEQYF
TGTGCCAGCAGTTACCTGGACAGGGACGAGCAGTACTTC
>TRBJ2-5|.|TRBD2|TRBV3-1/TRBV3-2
CASSQEWASGSTQYF
TGTGCCAGCAGCCAAGAATGGGCTAGCGGGAGTACCCAGTACTTC
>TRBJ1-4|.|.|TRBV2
CASRKDSEKLFF
TGTGCCAGCAGGAAGGACAGCGAAAAACTGTTTTTT
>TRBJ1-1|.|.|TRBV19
CASSIRAPRGTEAFF
TGTGCCAGTAGTATTAGGGCCCCACGTGGTACTGAAGCTTTCTTT
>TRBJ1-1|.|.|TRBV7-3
CASSLPGGPAFF
TGTGCCAGCAGCTTACCGGGGGGGCCTGCTTTCTTT
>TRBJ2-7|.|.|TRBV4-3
CASSQDKGKGREQYF
TGCGCCAGCAGCCAAGATAAGGGGAAAGGGAGGGAGCAGTACTTC
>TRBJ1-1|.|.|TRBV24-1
CATVGQLGTEAFF
TGTGCCACAGTAGGACAGCTGGGCACTGAAGCTTTCTTT
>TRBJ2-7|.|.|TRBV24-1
CATSETDRSYEQYF
TGTGCCACCAGTGAAACGGACAGATCCTACGAGCAGTACTTC
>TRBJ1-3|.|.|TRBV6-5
CASSYGEGYSGNTIYF
TGTGCCAGCAGTTACGGGGAGGGCTACTCTGGAAACACCATATATTTT
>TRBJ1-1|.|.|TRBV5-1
CASSLGGTSNTEAFF
TGCGCCAGCAGCTTAGGAGGGACGAGTAACACTGAAGCTTTCTTT
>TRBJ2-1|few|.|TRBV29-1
CSVASRNRFNEQFF
TGCAGCGTTGCGTCTAGGAACAGGTTCAATGAGCAGTTCTTC
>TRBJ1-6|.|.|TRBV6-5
CASTVGTNSPLHF
TGTGCCAGCACCGTCGGTACGAATTCACCCCTCCACTTT
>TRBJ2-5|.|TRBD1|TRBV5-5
CASSSGTGVETQYF
TGTGCCAGCAGCTCCGGGACAGGGGTGGAGACCCAGTACTTC
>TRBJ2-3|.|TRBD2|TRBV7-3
CASSSGLAGGTDTQYF
TGTGCCAGCAGCTCGGGACTAGCGGGGGGTACAGATACGCAGTATTTT
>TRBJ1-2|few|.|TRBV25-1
CASGFGRGYGYTF
TGTGCCAGCGGGTTTGGTCGGGGCTATGGCTACACCTTC
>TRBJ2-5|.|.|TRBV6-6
CASSYSQRLAQETQYF
TGTGCCAGCAGTTACTCCCAAAGGCTGGCGCAAGAGACCCAGTACTTC
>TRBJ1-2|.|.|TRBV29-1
CSARPVGNYGYTF
TGCAGCGCCCGACCGGTGGGGAACTATGGCTACACCTTC
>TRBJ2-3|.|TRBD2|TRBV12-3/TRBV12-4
CASSSQAGETQYF
TGTGCCAGCAGTTCCCAAGCGGGAGAGACGCAGTATTTT
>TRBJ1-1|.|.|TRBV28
CASSAVGMGTEAFF
TGTGCCAGCAGTGCAGTCGGGATGGGCACTGAAGCTTTCTTT
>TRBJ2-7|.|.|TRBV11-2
CASSLGPGRGEQYF
TGTGCCAGCAGCTTAGGGCCCGGCAGGGGCGAGCAGTACTTC
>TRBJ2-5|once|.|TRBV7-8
CASSLDPKDGTQYF
TGTGCCAGCAGCTTAGACCCGAAAGATGGGACCCAGTACTTC
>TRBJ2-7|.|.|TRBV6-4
CARPLAGTDNYEQYF
TGTGCCAGACCTTTGGCCGGGACGGATAATTACGAGCAGTACTTC
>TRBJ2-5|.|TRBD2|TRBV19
CASSTGLAGNFQETQYF
TGTGCCAGTAGTACGGGACTAGCGGGGAACTTTCAAGAGACCCAGTACTTC
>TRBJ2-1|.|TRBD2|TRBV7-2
CASSTRTSGARRDEQFF
TGTGCCAGCAGCACTCGGACTAGCGGGGCCCGAAGGGATGAGCAGTTCTTC
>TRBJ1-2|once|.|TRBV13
CASSTDSRYGYTF
TGTGCCAGCAGCACGGACAGCCGCTATGGCTACACCTTC
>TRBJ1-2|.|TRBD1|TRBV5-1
CATTPGGSPLDYGYTF
TGCGCCACCACGCCAGGGGGTTCGCCCCTGGACTATGGCTACACCTTC
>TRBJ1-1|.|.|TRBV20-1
CSADGNTEAFF
TGCAGTGCCGACGGGAACACTGAAGCTTTCTTT
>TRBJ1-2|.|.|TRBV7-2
CASSPATYGYTF
TGTGCCAGCAGCCCGGCAACGTATGGCTACACCTTC
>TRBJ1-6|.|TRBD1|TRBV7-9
CASSPPTGGNSPLHF
TGTGCCAGCAGCCCGCCGACAGGGGGTAATTCACCCCTCCACTTT
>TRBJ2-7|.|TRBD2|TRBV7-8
CASSPTNTVAGDEQYF
TGTGCCAGCAGCCCTACGAATACTGTAGCGGGAGACGAGCAGTACTTC
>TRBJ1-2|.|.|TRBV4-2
CASSQAVGKGYGYTF
TGTGCCAGCAGCCAAGCTGTGGGGAAAGGATATGGCTACACCTTC